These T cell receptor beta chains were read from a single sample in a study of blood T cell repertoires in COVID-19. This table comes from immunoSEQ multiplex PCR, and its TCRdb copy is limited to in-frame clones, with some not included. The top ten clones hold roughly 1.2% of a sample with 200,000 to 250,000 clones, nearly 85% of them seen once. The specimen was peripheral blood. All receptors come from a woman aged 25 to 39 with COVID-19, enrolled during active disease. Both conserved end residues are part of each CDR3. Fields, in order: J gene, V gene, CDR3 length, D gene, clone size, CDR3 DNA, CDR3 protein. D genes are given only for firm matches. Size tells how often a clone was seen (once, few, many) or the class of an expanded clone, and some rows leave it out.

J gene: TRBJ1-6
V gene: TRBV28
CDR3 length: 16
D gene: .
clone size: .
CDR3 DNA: TGTGCCAGCACCGCGGGACGGACTCCCTATAATTCACCCCTCCACTTT
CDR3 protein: CASTAGRTPYNSPLHF

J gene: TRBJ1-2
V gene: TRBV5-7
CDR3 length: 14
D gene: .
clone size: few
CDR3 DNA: TGTGCCAGCAGCTTCCCCGGCGCGGTCTATGGCTACACCTTC
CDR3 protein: CASSFPGAVYGYTF

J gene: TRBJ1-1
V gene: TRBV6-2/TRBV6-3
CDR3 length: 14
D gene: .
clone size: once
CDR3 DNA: TGTGCCAGCAGTCATGGGACATTGAACACTGAAGCTTTCTTT
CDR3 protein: CASSHGTLNTEAFF

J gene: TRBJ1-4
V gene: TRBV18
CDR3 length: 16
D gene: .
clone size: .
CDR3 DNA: TGTGCCAGCTCACCACCCGGGTCGACAACTAATGAAAAACTGTTTTTT
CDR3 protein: CASSPPGSTTNEKLFF

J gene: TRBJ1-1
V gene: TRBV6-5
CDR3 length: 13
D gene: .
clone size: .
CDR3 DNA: TGTGCCAGCAGTTACCGAACAGGCACTGAAGCTTTCTTT
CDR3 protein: CASSYRTGTEAFF

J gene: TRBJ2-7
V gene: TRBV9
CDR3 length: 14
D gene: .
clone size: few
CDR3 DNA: TGTGCCAGCAGCGAAACAGGGAGGGACTACGAGCAGTACTTC
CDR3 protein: CASSETGRDYEQYF

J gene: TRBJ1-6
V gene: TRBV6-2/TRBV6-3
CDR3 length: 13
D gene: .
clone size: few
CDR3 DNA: TGTGCCAGCAGCCTACCCGGGGTGCCACCCCTCCACTTT
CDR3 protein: CASSLPGVPPLHF

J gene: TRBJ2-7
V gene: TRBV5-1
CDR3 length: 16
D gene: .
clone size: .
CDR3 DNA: TGCGCCAGCAGCTTGGTTGTCTCAACGCTGGGCGACGAGCAGTACTTC
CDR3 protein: CASSLVVSTLGDEQYF

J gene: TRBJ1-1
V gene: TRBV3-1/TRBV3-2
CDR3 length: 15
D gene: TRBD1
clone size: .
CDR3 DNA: TGTGCCAGCAGCCAAGAGGGACAGATGAACACTGAAGCTTTCTTT
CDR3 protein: CASSQEGQMNTEAFF

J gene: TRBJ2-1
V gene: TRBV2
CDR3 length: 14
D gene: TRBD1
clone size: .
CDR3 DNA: TGTGCCAGCCCAACAGGGGGCCCCTACAATGAGCAGTTCTTC
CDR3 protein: CASPTGGPYNEQFF

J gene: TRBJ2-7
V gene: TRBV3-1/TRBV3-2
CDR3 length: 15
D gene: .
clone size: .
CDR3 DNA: TGTGCCAGCAGCCAAGTGAATAGCGGTACCTACGAGCAGTACTTC
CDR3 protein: CASSQVNSGTYEQYF

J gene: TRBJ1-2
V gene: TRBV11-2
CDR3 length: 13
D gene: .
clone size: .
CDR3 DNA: TGTGCCAGCAGCTTAGTAGGCAGGTCTCTTGAAACCTTC
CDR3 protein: CASSLVGRSLETF

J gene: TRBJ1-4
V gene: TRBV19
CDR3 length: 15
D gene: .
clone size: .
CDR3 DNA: TGTGCCAGTAGTGAGTCGGCGGCATTATGGAACAAACTGTTTTTT
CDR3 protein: CASSESAALWNKLFF

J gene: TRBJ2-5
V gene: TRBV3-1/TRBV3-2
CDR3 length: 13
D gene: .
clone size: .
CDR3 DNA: TGTGCCAGCAGCCAAAGGGGGCAAGAGACCCAGTACTTC
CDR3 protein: CASSQRGQETQYF

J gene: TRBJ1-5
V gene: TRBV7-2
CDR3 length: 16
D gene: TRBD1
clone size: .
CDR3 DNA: TGTGCCAGCAGCTTATTCGGACAGGCCGCGTATCAGCCCCAGCATTTT
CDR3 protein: CASSLFGQAAYQPQHF

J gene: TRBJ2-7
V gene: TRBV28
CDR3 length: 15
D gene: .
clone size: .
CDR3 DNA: TGTGCCAGCACCCCTATAGGGACAAGCTCCTACGAGCAGTACTTC
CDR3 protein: CASTPIGTSSYEQYF

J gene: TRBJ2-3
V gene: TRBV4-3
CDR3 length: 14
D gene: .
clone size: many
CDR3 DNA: TGCGCCAGCAGCCCCCGGGGTGGGACAGATACGCAGTATTTT
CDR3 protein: CASSPRGGTDTQYF

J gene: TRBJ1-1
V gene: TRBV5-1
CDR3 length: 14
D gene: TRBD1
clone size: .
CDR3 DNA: TGCGCCAGCAGCAAGGGACAGGGGGAGACTGAAGCTTTCTTT
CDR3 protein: CASSKGQGETEAFF

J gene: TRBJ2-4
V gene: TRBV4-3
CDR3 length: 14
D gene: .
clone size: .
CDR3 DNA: TGCGCCAGCAGCCAAGTCAGGGGTGAAAACATTCAGTACTTC
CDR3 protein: CASSQVRGENIQYF

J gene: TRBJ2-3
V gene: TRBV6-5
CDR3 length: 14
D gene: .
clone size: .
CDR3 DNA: TGTGCCAGCAGTTACGCAGGGGCCAAAGATACGCAGTATTTT
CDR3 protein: CASSYAGAKDTQYF

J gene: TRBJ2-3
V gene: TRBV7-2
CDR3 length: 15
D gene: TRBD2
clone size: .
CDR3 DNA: TGTGCCAGCAGCGCTAGCGGGGGACGCACAGATACGCAGTATTTT
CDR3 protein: CASSASGGRTDTQYF

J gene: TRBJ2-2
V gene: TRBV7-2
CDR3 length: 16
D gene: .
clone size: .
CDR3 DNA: TGTGCCAGCAGCTTAGTGGGGGGAGGCGGGACCGGGGAGCTGTTTTTT
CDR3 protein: CASSLVGGGGTGELFF

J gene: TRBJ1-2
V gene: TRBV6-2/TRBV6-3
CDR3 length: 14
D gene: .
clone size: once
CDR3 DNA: TGTGCCAGCAGTTACTCGGAAGGGAGCTATGGCTACACCTTC
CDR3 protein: CASSYSEGSYGYTF

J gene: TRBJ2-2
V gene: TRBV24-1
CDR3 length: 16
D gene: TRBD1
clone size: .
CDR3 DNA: TGTGCCACCAGTGATCACCAACAGGGGGTCACCGGGGAGCTGTTTTTT
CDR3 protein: CATSDHQQGVTGELFF

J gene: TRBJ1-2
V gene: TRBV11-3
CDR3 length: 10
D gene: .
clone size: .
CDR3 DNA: TGTGCCAGCTCTGCGGATGGCTACACCTTC
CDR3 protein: CASSADGYTF

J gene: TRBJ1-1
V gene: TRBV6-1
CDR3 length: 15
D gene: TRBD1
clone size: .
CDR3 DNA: TGTGCCAGCAGTGAAACCGGACAGGGGAACACTGAAGCTTTCTTT
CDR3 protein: CASSETGQGNTEAFF

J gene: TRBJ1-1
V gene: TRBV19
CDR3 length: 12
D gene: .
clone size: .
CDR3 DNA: TGTGCCAGTAGTATATCGGACACTGAAGCTTTCTTT
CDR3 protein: CASSISDTEAFF

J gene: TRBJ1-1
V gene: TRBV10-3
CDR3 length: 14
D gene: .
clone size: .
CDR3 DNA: TGTGCCATCAGAGCGACAGATCCAAACACTGAAGCTTTCTTT
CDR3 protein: CAIRATDPNTEAFF

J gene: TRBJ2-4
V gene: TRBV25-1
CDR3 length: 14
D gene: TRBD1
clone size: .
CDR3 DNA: TGTGCCAGCAGTGATCACAGGGGGGCAAACATTCAGTACTTC
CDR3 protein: CASSDHRGANIQYF

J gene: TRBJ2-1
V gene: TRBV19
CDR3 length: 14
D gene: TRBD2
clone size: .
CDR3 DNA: TGTGCCAGTACCCGAGCGGGGGAGTCCAATGAGCAGTTCTTC
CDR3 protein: CASTRAGESNEQFF

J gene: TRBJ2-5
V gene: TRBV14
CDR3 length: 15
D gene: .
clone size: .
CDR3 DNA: TGTGCCAGCAGCCAAAGGGACAATCCCCAAGAGACCCAGTACTTC
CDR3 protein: CASSQRDNPQETQYF

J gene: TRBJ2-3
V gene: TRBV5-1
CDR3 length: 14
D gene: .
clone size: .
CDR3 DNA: TGCGCCAGCAGCGCCGTAGCGGGCACAGATACGCAGTATTTT
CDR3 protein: CASSAVAGTDTQYF

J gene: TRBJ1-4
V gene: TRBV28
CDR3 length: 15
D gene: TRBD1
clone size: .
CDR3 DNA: TGTGCCAGCAAGGTGACGAGGACAGGCGCTGAAAAACTGTTTTTT
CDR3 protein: CASKVTRTGAEKLFF

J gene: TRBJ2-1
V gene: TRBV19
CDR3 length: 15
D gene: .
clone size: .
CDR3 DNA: TGTGCCAGTAGTCCTGATCCGGGATCCTACAATGAGCAGTTCTTC
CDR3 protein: CASSPDPGSYNEQFF

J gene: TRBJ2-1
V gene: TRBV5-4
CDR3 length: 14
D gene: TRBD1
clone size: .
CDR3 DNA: TGTGCCAGCAGCGGGGGACAGGGGGCGCCCCGGCAGTTCTTC
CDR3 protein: CASSGGQGAPRQFF

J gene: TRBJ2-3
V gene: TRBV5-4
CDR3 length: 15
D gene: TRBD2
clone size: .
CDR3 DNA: TGTGCCAGCAGCCGGACTAGCGGGATCACAGATACGCAGTATTTT
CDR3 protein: CASSRTSGITDTQYF

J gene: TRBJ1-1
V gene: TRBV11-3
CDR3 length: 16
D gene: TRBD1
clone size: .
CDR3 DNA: TGTGCCAGCAGCCCAAGGACCGGGACAGGGGAAACTGAAGCTTTCTTT
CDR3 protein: CASSPRTGTGETEAFF

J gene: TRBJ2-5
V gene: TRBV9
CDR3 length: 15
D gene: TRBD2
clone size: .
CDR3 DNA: TGTGCCAGCAGCGTCTTGGCTAGCGGCCAAGAGACCCAGTACTTC
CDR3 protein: CASSVLASGQETQYF

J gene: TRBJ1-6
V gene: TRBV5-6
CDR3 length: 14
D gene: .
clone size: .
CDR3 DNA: TGTGCCAGCAGCTTGGACACCCCCAATTCACCCCTCCACTTT
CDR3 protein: CASSLDTPNSPLHF

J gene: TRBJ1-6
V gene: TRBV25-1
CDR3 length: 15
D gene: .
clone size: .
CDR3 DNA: TGTGCCAGCAGTGTTGACTCGGCGCGGAATTCACCCCTCCACTTT
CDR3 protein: CASSVDSARNSPLHF

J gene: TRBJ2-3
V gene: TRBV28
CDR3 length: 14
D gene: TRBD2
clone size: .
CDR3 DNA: TGTGCCAGCGGAGGGCGGGGGACCACAGATACGCAGTATTTT
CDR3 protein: CASGGRGTTDTQYF

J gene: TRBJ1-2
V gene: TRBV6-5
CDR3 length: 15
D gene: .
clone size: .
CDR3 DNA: TGTGCCAGCAGTTACCAAACGACAGGAGACTATGGCTACACCTTC
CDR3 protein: CASSYQTTGDYGYTF

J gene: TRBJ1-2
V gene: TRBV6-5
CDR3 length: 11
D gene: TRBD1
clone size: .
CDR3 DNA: TGTGCCAGCAGGACAGGGAACGGCTACACCTTC
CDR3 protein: CASRTGNGYTF

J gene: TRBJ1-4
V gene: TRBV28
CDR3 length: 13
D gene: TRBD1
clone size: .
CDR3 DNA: TGTGCCAGCGAGACAGGGGACGGTGAAAAACTGTTTTTT
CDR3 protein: CASETGDGEKLFF

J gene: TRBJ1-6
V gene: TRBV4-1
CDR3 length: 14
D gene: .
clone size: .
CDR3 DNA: TGCGCCAGCAGCCGAGCAGGCGTAGATTCACCCCTCCACTTT
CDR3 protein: CASSRAGVDSPLHF